A single sample gave rise to the 13 T cell receptor beta chains below, sequenced in a study of T cell responses to AZD1222 COVID-19 vaccine. Using immunoSEQ multiplex PCR, the repertoire was profiled, and TCRdb retains in-frame clones only, with some absent. The data contain tens of thousands of clones, about nine tenths of them seen just once; the ten biggest clones take up roughly 4.5%. Sequenced material: peripheral blood, taken on day 0 of MenACWY control vaccination. Receptor source: an adult in good health.

The chain uses TRBV10-1 and TRBJ2-1; 8 nucleotides match TRBD2. CDR1 and CDR2 (germline): WNHNN, SYGVQD (reference sequence). This CDR3 contains 17 residues. V was clipped by 0 bases and J by 7 bases; unmatched bases: 11. The CDR3 reads CASSESSGVVQMNEQFF. CDR3 coding DNA: TGCGCCAGCAGTGAGTCTAGCGGGGTGGTACAAATGAATGAGCAGTTCTTC.

J is TRBJ2-5 and V is TRBV5-1; 7 bases match TRBD2. J gave up 4 bases and V 0 bases, and 9 bases lay outside the gene matches. Per the germline V gene, CDR1 is SGHRS and CDR2 is YFSETQ. The CDR3 is made up of 16 amino acids. The CDR3 sequence is CASSLAGRTRGETQYF. The CDR3 DNA reads as TGCGCCAGCAGCTTGGCAGGGAGGACTAGGGGAGAGACCCAGTACTTC.

The CDR3 DNA is TGTGCCAGCAGTTTATCGTACGTCCCAGGGCTAGACAATGAGCAGTTCTTC. Its protein is CASSLSYVPGLDNEQFF. The chain couples TRBV27 to TRBJ2-1, with TRBD1 as a possible D gene (5 bases). The CDR3 is 17 residues long. The V end was cut by 0 bases, the J end by 5 bases, with 17 bases between. CDR1 is MNHEY and CDR2 is SMNVEV in the germline V gene (reference sequence).

The chain has TRBV7-9 and TRBJ2-7; tentatively, D is TRBD2 (5 bases). Germline CDR1 and CDR2: SEHNR and FQNEAQ (reference sequence). V was cut by 1 base and J by 6 bases, with 13 bases left in between. The CDR3 has 14 residues. For the CDR3, the DNA is TGTGCCAGCAGCTTAGGGGAGCCCCTTATCGAGCAGTACTTC. Translated, it gives CASSLGEPLIEQYF.

In the case of this clone: At one end the junction does not follow the germline gene, possibly because of a read error. The V gene is TRBV24-1, the J gene TRBJ2-3, with D unresolved. CDR3 length: 20 amino acids. CDR1 is KGHDR and CDR2 is SFDVKD in the germline V gene. The CDR3 is CATRDLPPGLQSSCTDTQYF. In DNA, the CDR3 is TGTGCCACCAGGGATTTGCCCCCCGGCCTTCAGTCCTCCTGCACAGATACGCAGTATTTT.

The chain joins TRBV18 to TRBJ1-5; D is unclear. CDR1 and CDR2 (germline): KGHSH, LQKENI. The ends were cut back, 2 bases at V and 5 bases at J, with 7 bases in the middle. The CDR3 covers 13 residues. The CDR3 DNA reads TGTGCCAGCTCACCAGGATCGGATCAGCCCCAGCATTTT. The encoded protein is CASSPGSDQPQHF. The full variable domain, with the rest looked up from reference TRBV18 and TRBJ1-5, is NAGVMQNPRHLVRRRGQEARLRCSPMKGHSHVYWYRQLPEEGLKFMVYLQKENIIDESGMPKERFSAEFPKEGPSILRIQQVVRGDSAAYFCASSPGSDQPQHFGDGTRLSIL.

This chain uses TRBV7-3 with TRBJ1-1; D possibly corresponds to TRBD1 (5 bases). CDR3 length equals 14 residues. Deletions cut 5 bases from V and 1 base from J, with 11 bases between. The germline CDR1 and CDR2 sequences are SGHTA and FQGTGA. The chain's CDR3 is CASSQGRGNTEAFF. The CDR3 nucleotides read TGTGCCAGCAGCCAGGGACGGGGGAACACTGAAGCTTTCTTT.

The chain combines TRBV16 with TRBJ1-3; D is uncertain. CDR1 KGHSY and CDR2 FQNENV come from the germline V gene. Trimming cost V 2 bases and J 3 bases, with 5 bases left between them. This CDR3 spans 13 amino acids. The CDR3 sequence: CASSQIFGNTIYF. CDR3 sequence (DNA): TGTGCCAGCAGCCAAATTTTTGGAAACACCATATATTTT. The full variable domain, in which reference TRBV16 and TRBJ1-3 provide the parts outside the CDR3, is GEEVAQTPKHLVRGEGQKAKLYCAPIKGHSYVFWYQQVLKNEFKFLISFQNENVFDETGMPKERFSAKCLPNSPCSLEIQATKLEDSAVYFCASSQIFGNTIYFGEGSWLTVV.

This rearrangement joins TRBV9 to TRBJ1-4; D might be TRBD1 (5 bases). The CDR3 totals 14 residues. Germline V CDR1 and CDR2: SGDLS, YYNGEE. Trimming cost V 0 bases and J 4 bases, with 7 bases left between them. In DNA form, the CDR3 reads TGTGCCAGCAGCGTAGCAGGGAGTAATGAAAAACTGTTTTTT. Its protein product is CASSVAGSNEKLFF.

V is TRBV15 and J is TRBJ1-4; D remains unclear. The CDR3 has 16 amino acids. The V end lost 6 bases, the J end lost 1 base, and 15 bases lay between the germline ends. CDR1 is LNHNV and CDR2 is YYDKDF in the germline V gene (reference sequence). The CDR3 DNA reads as TGTGCCACCAGTCCTACGCGGGATCTAACTAATGAAAAACTGTTTTTT. Amino acid sequence: CATSPTRDLTNEKLFF.

The chain uses TRBV5-5 and TRBJ2-7; D unresolved. The CDR3 is made up of 13 amino acids. Trimming took 0 bases from V and 3 from J, leaving 7 bases between them. The germline gives CDR1 SGHKS, CDR2 YYEKEE (reference sequence). The CDR3: CASSLANNYEQYF. CDR3 DNA: TGTGCCAGCAGCTTGGCCAACAACTACGAGCAGTACTTC.

The chain uses TRBV27 and TRBJ2-5, with D perhaps assigned TRBD1 or TRBD2 (5 bases each). Deletions cut 0 bases from V and 2 bases from J, with 16 bases between. CDR3 length: 17 amino acids. Germline V lookup: CDR1 MNHEY, CDR2 SMNVEV (reference sequence). The CDR3 DNA is TGTGCCAGCAGTTTATCTTCGAACGGGGCGACACAAGAGACCCAGTACTTC. Protein sequence: CASSLSSNGATQETQYF.

The chain couples TRBV24-1 to TRBJ2-1; tentative D call: TRBD1 (6 bases). CDR1 and CDR2 (germline): KGHDR, SFDVKD. V was trimmed by 10 bases and J by 0 bases, leaving 12 bases between them. The CDR3 is 14 amino acids. Here the CDR3 DNA reads TGTGCCACAAAGGGGGAGAGCTCCTACAATGAGCAGTTCTTC. It translates to CATKGESSYNEQFF.